This TCR beta chain was sequenced during a study of CD8+ T cells in alopecia areata. For the study at large: The study gave treated patients oral tofacitinib at 5 to 10 mg twice daily.

Treatment noted: oral pan-JAK inhibitor, 5-10 mg twice daily. As the sequencing template, cDNA was produced by extracting RNA and reverse transcribing it. Repertoires were generated with immunoSEQ multiplex PCR, while TCRdb's copy carries only in-frame clones and drops some. The table records 150,000 to 200,000 clones, about 65% of them present only once. As concerns this clone: Its antigen is still unknown.

Study-wide results and limits: For lesional scalp, especially alopecia totalis/universalis, clonality was higher than in normal scalp. Among the top 100, expanded CD8+ clones, as well as scalp clonality, were significantly decreased by tofacitinib.

This receptor was identified in a human donor with alopecia areata. Material: CD4+ T cells sorted from blood, obtained at week 49, from a patient treated with tofacitinib.

Written as DNA, the CDR3 is TGCGCCAGCAGCTTGAATGGACAGTCCTATGGCTACACCTTC. Its translation: CASSLNGQSYGYTF. The rearrangement joins TRBV5-1 to TRBJ1-2; a possible D gene is TRBD1 (6 bases). CDR1 is SGHRS and CDR2 is YFSETQ in the germline V gene. The CDR3 contains 14 residues. Trimming left V 1 base short and J 4 bases short, with 11 bases between.